The 26 T cell receptor beta chains given below trace back to one sample, sequenced in a study of sequential checkpoint blockade in melanoma. Treatment in this sample: randomized to nivolumab then ipilimumab (arm A) or the reverse (arm B). The data were produced by immunoSEQ multiplex PCR, yet TCRdb's version contains in-frame clones alone and is incomplete. The repertoire holds over 2,500 clones, with 21% as singletons. Sequences were derived from tumor tissue (inferred from file names), sampled from a patient given nivolumab and ipilimumab in sequence. The source is a human patient with melanoma. Some clones in this sample may be carry-over from other donors' samples.

This clone was seen a few times. V is TRBV11-3 and J is TRBJ2-1; TRBD2 aligns across 10 bases. The V segment lost 3 bases and the J segment 10 bases; nucleotides outside the gene matches: 6. Germline V gene sequence: CDR1 SGHNT, CDR2 YENEEA. The length of the CDR3 is 14 residues. CDR3 protein: CASSFLLAGIEQFF. In DNA form, the CDR3 reads TGTGCCAGCAGCTTTTTACTAGCGGGGATAGAGCAGTTCTTC.

The gene calls are TRBV5-1 and TRBJ2-1; either TRBD1 or TRBD2 may fit D (6 bases each). There are 14 residues in the CDR3. V dropped 0 bases and J dropped 14 bases, with 18 bases sitting between them. Germline-derived CDR1 and CDR2 are SGHRS and YFSETQ. CDR3 loop: CASSLESYGGGKFF. DNA of the CDR3: TGCGCCAGCAGCTTGGAGTCTTACGGGGGCGGGAAGTTCTTC.

By share, this clone counts as medium-sized. This chain uses TRBV9 with TRBJ1-2; 8 bases match TRBD1. In germline, CDR1 is SGDLS, CDR2 YYNGEE. The CDR3 is 15 residues long. J was trimmed by 6 bases and V by 4 bases; bases with no gene match: 11. The CDR3 sequence is CASSTRPTGDHGYTF. The CDR3, as DNA: TGTGCCAGCAGCACCCGACCGACAGGGGACCATGGCTACACCTTC.

The gene calls are TRBV19 and TRBJ2-5; D unresolved. The CDR3 runs to 13 residues. Deletions cut 3 bases from V and 2 bases from J, with 7 bases between. Germline V CDR1 and CDR2: LNHDA, SQIVND (reference sequence). In DNA form, the CDR3 reads TGTGCCAGTAGTATTCACCTTCAAGAGACCCAGTACTTC. It codes for CASSIHLQETQYF.

The rearrangement uses TRBV11-3 and TRBJ2-2; the match to TRBD1 covers 7 bases. There are 16 residues in the CDR3. With V trimmed by 3 bases and J by 7 bases, 11 bases remained unmatched. The V gene's germline CDR1 is SGHNT and CDR2 YENEEA. The CDR3 sequence is CASSFPQGLRNGELFF. The CDR3 DNA reads TGTGCCAGCAGCTTTCCACAGGGGTTACGTAACGGGGAGCTGTTTTTT.

This clone was seen more than once but under ten times. The chain employs TRBV6-8 and TRBJ2-5; either TRBD1 or TRBD2 may supply D (6 bases each). The length of the CDR3 is 13 residues. The germline V and J ends were trimmed by 10 bases and 5 bases, with 17 bases remaining between them. Germline V lookup: CDR1 MNHGY, CDR2 SAAAGT. The CDR3 DNA follows: TGTGCCATCAGGGGACTCCTTTGGGAGACCCAGTACTTC. It yields the protein CAIRGLLWETQYF.

The J gene is TRBJ2-2, the V gene TRBV19; 8 bases are a match to TRBD1. Germline CDR1 reads LNHDA; CDR2 reads SQIVND (reference sequence). CDR3 length: 17 residues. V dropped 6 bases and J dropped 3; count of bases not matched to a gene: 12. The CDR3 reads CASSAPFTTGDTGELFF. The CDR3 DNA reads TGTGCCAGTAGCGCCCCTTTTACGACAGGGGACACCGGGGAGCTGTTTTTT.

CDR3 protein: CATSEATGNYGYTF. CDR3 nucleotide sequence: TGTGCCACCTCCGAAGCTACCGGTAACTATGGCTACACCTTC. The rearrangement links TRBV18 to TRBJ1-2, with D unresolved. The germline V gene encodes CDR1 KGHSH and CDR2 LQKENI. CDR3 length: 14 amino acids. The ends were cut back, 10 bases at V and 1 base at J, with 16 bases in the middle.

J is TRBJ2-7 and V is TRBV7-6, with D perhaps assigned TRBD1 or TRBD2 (5 bases each). The CDR3 loop spans 15 amino acids. Trimming left V 1 base short and J 2 bases short, with 12 bases between. The germline gives CDR1 SGHVS, CDR2 FNYEAQ. The CDR3 sequence is CASSLVGTGPYEQYF. The CDR3 coding sequence is TGTGCCAGCAGCTTAGTCGGGACGGGGCCCTACGAGCAGTACTTC.

V and J are TRBV28 and TRBJ1-2; D gene uncertain. The length of the CDR3 is 14 residues. CDR1 is MDHEN and CDR2 is SYDVKM in the germline V gene. The ends were cut back, 11 bases at V and 5 bases at J, with 21 bases in the middle. CDR3 residues: CASLGRESRYGYTF. The CDR3 nucleotides read TGTGCCTCTCTGGGTAGGGAATCTAGGTATGGCTACACCTTC.

The gene calls are TRBV5-1 and TRBJ1-1, with D possibly TRBD1 on 5 matching bases. The V gene's germline CDR1 is SGHRS and CDR2 YFSETQ. Trimming removed 4 bases from V and 1 base from J, with 17 bases in between. The CDR3 has 16 amino acids. This CDR3 is CASSPRGTGANTEAFF. DNA of the CDR3: TGCGCCAGCAGCCCCCGAGGTACAGGAGCGAACACTGAAGCTTTCTTT.

This clone showed up many times. The CDR3 DNA sequence: TGTGCCAGCACTCCTCGGGGTAGCGGGGGGGAGGATACGCAGTATTTT. The encoded protein is CASTPRGSGGEDTQYF. The J gene is TRBJ2-3, the V gene TRBV11-3; 11 bases are shared with TRBD2. The CDR3 sequence is 16 residues long. V lost 7 bases and J lost 6; bases outside the gene matches: 12. Germline V CDR1 and CDR2: SGHNT, YENEEA.

This clone was counted between two and nine times. The V and J genes are TRBV6-8 and TRBJ2-1; weak D call: TRBD2 (7 bases). V shed 5 bases and J shed 5 bases, with 16 bases lying between them. The germline V gene encodes CDR1 MNHGY and CDR2 SAAAGT. CDR3 length: 15 amino acids. The CDR3 is CASSTRGGRHNEQFF. In DNA, the CDR3 is TGTGCCAGCAGTACTAGGGGGGGACGGCACAATGAGCAGTTCTTC.

This clone has just a few counts. J is TRBJ1-3 and V is TRBV19; the D is unclear. V lost 3 bases to trimming and J lost 0 bases, with 9 bases between them. CDR1 and CDR2 (germline): LNHDA, SQIVND (reference sequence). The CDR3 is 15 residues long. For the CDR3, the DNA is TGTGCCAGTAGTATCTCAGTCTACTCTGGAAACACCATATATTTT. This encodes CASSISVYSGNTIYF.

Many counts were recorded for this clone. The rearrangement links TRBV11-3 to TRBJ2-6; no firm D call. Trimming took off 3 bases at V and 0 bases at J, with 9 bases between the two ends. The CDR3 loop spans 16 amino acids. In germline, CDR1 is SGHNT, CDR2 YENEEA. The CDR3 sequence is CASSLASGSGANVLTF. In nucleotides, the CDR3 is TGTGCCAGCAGCTTGGCCTCGGGCTCTGGGGCCAACGTCCTGACTTTC.

For the CDR3, the DNA is TGTGCCAGCAGCCTTTTCCCTCAGCCCCAGCATTTT. This codes for CASSLFPQPQHF. The genes are TRBV9 and TRBJ1-5; no clear D gene. The V gene lost 4 bases and the J gene lost 6 bases, with 8 bases spanning the gap. This CDR3 comprises 12 residues. The germline V gene has CDR1 SGDLS and CDR2 YYNGEE. The full variable domain, its missing parts supplied by reference TRBV9 and TRBJ1-5, is DSGVTQTPKHLITATGQRVTLRCSPRSGDLSVYWYQQSLDQGLQFLIQYYNGEERAKGNILERFSAQQFPDLHSELNLSSLELGDSALYFCASSLFPQPQHFGDGTRLSIL.

The J gene is TRBJ1-1, the V gene TRBV18; 7 bases line up with TRBD1. V lost 4 bases and J lost 1; bases outside the gene matches: 3. Germline V gene data show CDR1 as KGHSH and CDR2 as LQKENI. The length of the CDR3 is 14 residues. CDR3 bases: TGTGCCAGCTCACGGGACAGTCCGAACACTGAAGCTTTCTTT. It yields the protein CASSRDSPNTEAFF.

The chain uses TRBV11-3 and TRBJ2-1; TRBD2 matches at 11 bases. CDR1 and CDR2 from the germline V gene are SGHNT and YENEEA. The CDR3 loop spans 15 amino acids. The V gene end was trimmed by 5 bases and the J gene end by 10 bases; junction bases not matched to a gene: 10. CDR3 DNA: TGTGCCAGCAGCGCGAATCTAGCGGGGGGCGGCGAGCAGTTCTTC. This gives the protein CASSANLAGGGEQFF.

This clone qualifies as medium-sized (0.01 to 0.1%). This sequence joins TRBV19 and TRBJ2-2, with D uncertain. Germline-derived CDR1 and CDR2 are LNHDA and SQIVND (reference sequence). There are 12 residues in the CDR3. Trimming took off 9 bases at V and 3 bases at J, with 8 bases between the two ends. The CDR3 bases are TGTGCCAGCGGTCCACACACCGGGGAGCTGTTTTTT. Translated, it gives CASGPHTGELFF.

The V gene is TRBV6-8, the J gene TRBJ1-5, with 7 bases aligning to TRBD1. The CDR3 runs to 14 residues. CDR1 and CDR2 (germline): MNHGY, SAAAGT. V dropped 5 bases and J dropped 11; count of bases not matched to a gene: 12. As DNA, the CDR3 is TGTGCCAGCAGTGACCCCGGGGCCCAGGGGGCCCAGCATTTT. This gives the protein CASSDPGAQGAQHF.

The sample holds a few counts of this clone. The chain uses TRBV5-1 and TRBJ2-7, with 8 bases identical to TRBD1. V lost 8 bases and J lost 2; bases outside the gene matches: 15. Germline loops: CDR1 SGHRS, CDR2 YFSETQ. This CDR3 is 16 amino acids long. The DNA of the CDR3 is TGCGCCAGTAATGCCGGGACAGGATACACTGCCTACGAGCAGTACTTC. Its protein is CASNAGTGYTAYEQYF.

This clone was recorded a few times. V usage is TRBV19 and J usage is TRBJ2-3, with D unclear. CDR3 length equals 13 residues. V was trimmed by 3 bases and J by 4 bases, leaving 8 bases between them. Germline V gives CDR1 LNHDA, CDR2 SQIVND (reference sequence). CDR3 residues: CASSMGIPDTQYF. The CDR3 DNA reads TGTGCCAGTAGTATGGGGATTCCAGATACGCAGTATTTT. Looking up the rest from reference TRBV19 and TRBJ2-3 gives the full variable domain: DGGITQSPKYLFRKEGQNVTLSCEQNLNHDAMYWYRQDPGQGLRLIYYSQIVNDFQKGDIAEGYSVSREKKESFPLTVTSAQKNPTAFYLCASSMGIPDTQYFGPGTRLTVL.

V usage is TRBV19 and J usage is TRBJ2-2, with D uncertain. This CDR3 comprises 16 residues. The V gene lost 3 bases and the J gene lost 0 bases, with 11 bases spanning the gap. CDR1 LNHDA and CDR2 SQIVND come from the germline V gene (reference sequence). DNA for the CDR3: TGTGCCAGTAGTATTGCGAAGGATTCGAACACCGGGGAGCTGTTTTTT. This sequence encodes CASSIAKDSNTGELFF.

The J gene is TRBJ2-5, the V gene TRBV12-5, with 10 bases lining up with TRBD2. The germline V gene has CDR1 LGHNT and CDR2 FRNRAP. The CDR3 spans 15 residues. The CDR3 nucleotides are TGTGCCAGCACCTGGGGACTAGCGAGGGGGGAGACCCAGTACTTC. Translated: CASTWGLARGETQYF.

The chain employs TRBV19 and TRBJ2-7; D is ambiguous. The CDR3 sequence is 13 residues long. CDR1 and CDR2 from the germline V gene are LNHDA and SQIVND (reference sequence). Trimming removed 3 bases from V and 0 bases from J, with 6 bases in between. CDR3 nucleotide sequence: TGTGCCAGTAGTATGGGCGTCTCCTACGAGCAGTACTTC. Translated, it gives CASSMGVSYEQYF. The whole variable domain, remainder taken from reference TRBV19 and TRBJ2-7, is DGGITQSPKYLFRKEGQNVTLSCEQNLNHDAMYWYRQDPGQGLRLIYYSQIVNDFQKGDIAEGYSVSREKKESFPLTVTSAQKNPTAFYLCASSMGVSYEQYFGPGTRLTVT.

J is TRBJ2-3 and V is TRBV6-8, with 7 bases that match TRBD1. The ends lost 6 bases at V and 9 bases at J; junction bases unmatched: 9. Germline V gene data show CDR1 as MNHGY and CDR2 as SAAAGT. The CDR3 is made up of 13 amino acids. The CDR3 nucleotides read TGTGCCAGCAGCCCGACCTTACAGGGGACGCAGTATTTT. As protein: CASSPTLQGTQYF.